The next 9 T cell receptor beta chains were all read from a single sample in a study of cytotoxic CD8 clonotypes in ibrutinib-treated CLL. Repertoires were generated with immunoSEQ multiplex PCR, while TCRdb's copy carries only in-frame clones and drops some. Of more than 200,000 clones listed, 70% were seen once; the top ten hold approximately 15%. The sequences come from PBMCs, collected after 24 months of ibrutinib treatment. These receptors originate from a human donor with chronic lymphocytic leukemia.

This clone was found once. This chain uses TRBV19 with TRBJ2-4; D call uncertain. CDR1 and CDR2 from the germline V gene are LNHDA and SQIVND (reference sequence). V was cut by 5 bases and J by 8 bases, with 16 bases left in between. CDR3 length: 14 residues. CDR3: CASSFPALHDIQYF. CDR3 DNA: TGTGCCAGTAGTTTCCCTGCGTTACATGACATTCAGTACTTC.

This chain uses TRBV13 with TRBJ2-5, with unresolved D. V was shortened by 0 bases and J by 2 bases, with 10 bases between the two germline ends. In germline, CDR1 is PRHDT, CDR2 FYEKMQ (reference sequence). The CDR3 loop spans 15 amino acids. The CDR3 DNA is TGTGCCAGCAGCTTAGGGGGTACCTTGCAAGAGACCCAGTACTTC. Encoded protein: CASSLGGTLQETQYF.

V and J are TRBV6-5 and TRBJ2-1; D gene uncertain. The CDR3 is 11 residues long. Germline V gene lookup returns CDR1 MNHEY and CDR2 SVGAGI. Trimming removed 6 bases at V and 7 bases at J, with 7 bases between. CDR3 bases: TGTGCCAGCAGAAACTCGAATGAGCAGTTCTTC. It encodes CASRNSNEQFF.

This clone was observed a single time. The chain is built from TRBV6-5 and TRBJ2-7; 9 bases are shared with TRBD2. Germline trimming cut 7 bases from V and 2 bases from J; bases unmatched to any gene: 6. Germline V gene sequence: CDR1 MNHEY, CDR2 SVGAGI. The CDR3 covers 14 residues. The CDR3: CASNLAGPPYEQYF. The CDR3 DNA is TGTGCCAGCAATCTAGCGGGACCCCCCTACGAGCAGTACTTC.

This clone came up a few times. The chain is built from TRBV14 and TRBJ2-1; the D is unclear. Deletions cut 5 bases from V and 10 bases from J, with 15 bases between. Germline assignment: CDR1 SGHDN and CDR2 FVKESK. The CDR3 contains 13 residues. CDR3 nucleotides: TGTGCCAGCAGCGCATACGCCGGTTTAGAGCAGTTCTTC. This encodes CASSAYAGLEQFF.

The chain uses TRBV5-4 and TRBJ2-5; perhaps TRBD1 as D (6 bases). This CDR3 has 13 residues. In germline, CDR1 is SGHNT, CDR2 YYREEE (reference sequence). V was cut by 6 bases and J by 5 bases, with 14 bases left in between. CDR3 loop: CASTTMGAETQYF. CDR3 nucleotide sequence: TGTGCCAGCACCACGATGGGGGCCGAGACCCAGTACTTC.

The V and J genes are TRBV29-1 and TRBJ1-2; possible D gene TRBD1, 6 bases. The CDR3 covers 13 residues. The ends were cut back, 6 bases at V and 8 bases at J, with 19 bases in the middle. CDR1 is SQVTM and CDR2 is ANQGSEA in the germline V gene. CDR3 nucleotide sequence: TGCAGCGTCTCAGGGGTAGGCGAGGGGGGCTACACCTTC. This translates into CSVSGVGEGGYTF.

This chain joins TRBV5-1 and TRBJ2-3; a weak D match, TRBD1 (6 bases). The CDR3 covers 15 residues. Looked up from germline, CDR1 is SGHRS and CDR2 is YFSETQ. With 3 bases removed from V and 0 bases from J, the gap between germline ends came to 11 bases. DNA of the CDR3: TGCGCCAGCAGCTCAGACGACAGGAGCACAGATACGCAGTATTTT. Translation: CASSSDDRSTDTQYF.

This clone turned up a few times. The CDR3: CATSTSHGAGLYEQFF. Written as DNA, the CDR3 is TGTGCCACCAGCACTTCCCACGGAGCGGGGCTATATGAGCAGTTCTTC. The chain links TRBV15 to TRBJ2-1; TRBD2 agrees at 7 bases. CDR3 length: 16 amino acids. In germline, CDR1 is LNHNV, CDR2 YYDKDF (reference sequence). Trimming removed 4 bases from V and 8 bases from J; junction bases left unmatched: 14.